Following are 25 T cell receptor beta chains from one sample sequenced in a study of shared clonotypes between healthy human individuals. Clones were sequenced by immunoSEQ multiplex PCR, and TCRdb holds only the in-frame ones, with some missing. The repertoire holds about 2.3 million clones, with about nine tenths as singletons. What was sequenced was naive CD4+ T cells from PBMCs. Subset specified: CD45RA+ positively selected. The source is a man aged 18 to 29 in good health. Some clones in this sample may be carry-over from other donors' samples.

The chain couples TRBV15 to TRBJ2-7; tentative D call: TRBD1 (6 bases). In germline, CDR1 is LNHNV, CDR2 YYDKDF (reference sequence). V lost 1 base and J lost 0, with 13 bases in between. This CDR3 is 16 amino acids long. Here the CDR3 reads CATSRAPRDTSYEQYF. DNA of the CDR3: TGTGCCACCAGCAGAGCCCCTCGGGACACCTCCTACGAGCAGTACTTC.

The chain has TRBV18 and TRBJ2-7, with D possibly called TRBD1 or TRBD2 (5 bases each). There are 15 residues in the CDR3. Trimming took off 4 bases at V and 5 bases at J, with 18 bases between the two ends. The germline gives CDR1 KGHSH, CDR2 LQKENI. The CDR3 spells CASSREGPEYDEQYF. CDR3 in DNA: TGTGCCAGCTCACGAGAGGGACCGGAATATGACGAGCAGTACTTC.

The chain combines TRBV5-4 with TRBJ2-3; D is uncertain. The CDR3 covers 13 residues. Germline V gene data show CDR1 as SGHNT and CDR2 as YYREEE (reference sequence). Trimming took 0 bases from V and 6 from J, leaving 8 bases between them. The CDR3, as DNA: TGTGCCAGCAGCTTGGACCGCGTTGATACGCAGTATTTT. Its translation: CASSLDRVDTQYF.

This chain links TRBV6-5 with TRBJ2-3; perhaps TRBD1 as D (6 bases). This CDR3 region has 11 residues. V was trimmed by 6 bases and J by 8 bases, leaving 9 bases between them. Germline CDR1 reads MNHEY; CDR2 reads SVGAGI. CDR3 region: CASSSRGTQYF. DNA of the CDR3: TGTGCCAGCAGCTCCAGGGGTACGCAGTATTTT.

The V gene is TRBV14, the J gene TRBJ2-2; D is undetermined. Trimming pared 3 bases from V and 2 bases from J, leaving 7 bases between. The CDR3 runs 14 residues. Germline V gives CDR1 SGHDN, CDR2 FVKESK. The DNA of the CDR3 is TGTGCCAGCAGCCATTACACAAACACCGGGGAGCTGTTTTTT. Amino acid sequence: CASSHYTNTGELFF. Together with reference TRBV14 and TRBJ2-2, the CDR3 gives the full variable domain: EAGVTQFPSHSVIEKGQTVTLRCDPISGHDNLYWYRRVMGKEIKFLLHFVKESKQDESGMPNNRFLAERTGGTYSTLKVQPAELEDSGVYFCASSHYTNTGELFFGEGSRLTVL.

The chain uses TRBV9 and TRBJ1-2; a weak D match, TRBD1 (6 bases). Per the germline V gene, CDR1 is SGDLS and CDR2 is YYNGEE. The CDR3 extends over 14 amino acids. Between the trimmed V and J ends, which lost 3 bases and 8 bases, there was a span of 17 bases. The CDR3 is CASSEMGHGSGYTF. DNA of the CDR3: TGTGCCAGCAGCGAAATGGGACACGGATCCGGCTACACCTTC.

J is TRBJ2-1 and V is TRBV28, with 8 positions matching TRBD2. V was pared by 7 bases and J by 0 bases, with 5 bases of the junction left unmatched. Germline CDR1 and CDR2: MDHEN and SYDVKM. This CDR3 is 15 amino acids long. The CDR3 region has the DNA TGTGCCAGCACCTCTAGCGGGCGCTCCTACAATGAGCAGTTCTTC. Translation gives CASTSSGRSYNEQFF.

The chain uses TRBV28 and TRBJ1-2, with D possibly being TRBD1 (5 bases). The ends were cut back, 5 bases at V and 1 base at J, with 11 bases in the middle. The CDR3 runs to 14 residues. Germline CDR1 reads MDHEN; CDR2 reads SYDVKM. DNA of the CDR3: TGTGCCAGCAGTGTGGGGGGGGATAACTATGGCTACACCTTC. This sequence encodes CASSVGGDNYGYTF.

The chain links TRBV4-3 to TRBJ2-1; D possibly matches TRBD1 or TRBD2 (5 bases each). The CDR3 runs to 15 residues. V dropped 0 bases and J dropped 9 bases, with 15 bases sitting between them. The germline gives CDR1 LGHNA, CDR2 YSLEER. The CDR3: CASSQDGGVYIEQFF. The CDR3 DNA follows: TGCGCCAGCAGCCAAGATGGGGGAGTATATATTGAGCAGTTCTTC.

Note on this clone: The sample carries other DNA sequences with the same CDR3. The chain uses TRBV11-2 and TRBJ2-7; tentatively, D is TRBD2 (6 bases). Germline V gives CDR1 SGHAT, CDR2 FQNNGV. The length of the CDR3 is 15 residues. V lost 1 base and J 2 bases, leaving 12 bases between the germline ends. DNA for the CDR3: TGTGCCAGCAGCTTAGGGGCGGGGACCCCCTACGAGCAGTACTTC. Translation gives CASSLGAGTPYEQYF.

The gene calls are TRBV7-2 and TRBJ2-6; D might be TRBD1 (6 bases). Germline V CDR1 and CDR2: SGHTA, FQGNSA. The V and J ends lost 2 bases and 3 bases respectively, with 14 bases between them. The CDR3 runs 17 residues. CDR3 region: CASSLQTGVGGANVLTF. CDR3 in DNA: TGTGCCAGCAGCTTACAGACAGGTGTGGGTGGGGCCAACGTCCTGACTTTC.

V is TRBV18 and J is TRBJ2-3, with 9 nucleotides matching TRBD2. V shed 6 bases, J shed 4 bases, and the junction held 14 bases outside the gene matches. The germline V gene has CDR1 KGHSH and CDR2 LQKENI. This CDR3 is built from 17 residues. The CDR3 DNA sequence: TGTGCCAGCTCGGAATCAGTAGCGGGAGCTGGGTCAGATACGCAGTATTTT. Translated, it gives CASSESVAGAGSDTQYF. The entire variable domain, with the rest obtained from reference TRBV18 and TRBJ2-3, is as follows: NAGVMQNPRHLVRRRGQEARLRCSPMKGHSHVYWYRQLPEEGLKFMVYLQKENIIDESGMPKERFSAEFPKEGPSILRIQQVVRGDSAAYFCASSESVAGAGSDTQYFGPGTRLTVL.

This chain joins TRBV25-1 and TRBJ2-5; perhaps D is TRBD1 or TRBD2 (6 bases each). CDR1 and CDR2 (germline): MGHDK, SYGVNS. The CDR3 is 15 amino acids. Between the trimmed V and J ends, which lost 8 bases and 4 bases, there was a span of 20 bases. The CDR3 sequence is CASSARGGGGETQYF. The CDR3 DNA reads TGTGCCAGCTCTGCCAGGGGAGGAGGAGGAGAGACCCAGTACTTC.

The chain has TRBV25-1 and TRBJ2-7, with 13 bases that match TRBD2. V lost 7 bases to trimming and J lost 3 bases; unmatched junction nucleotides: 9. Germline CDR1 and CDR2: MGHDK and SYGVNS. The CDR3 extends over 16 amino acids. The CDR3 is CASNEGTSGNVYEQYF. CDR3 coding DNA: TGTGCCAGCAACGAAGGGACTAGCGGGAACGTCTACGAGCAGTACTTC.

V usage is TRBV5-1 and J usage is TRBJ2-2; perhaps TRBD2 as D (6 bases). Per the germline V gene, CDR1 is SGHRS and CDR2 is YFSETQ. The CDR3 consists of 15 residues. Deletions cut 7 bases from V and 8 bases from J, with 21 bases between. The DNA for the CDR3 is TGCGCCAGCGAAACTACCGGACTATTTGGGGGGGAGCTGTTTTTT. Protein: CASETTGLFGGELFF.

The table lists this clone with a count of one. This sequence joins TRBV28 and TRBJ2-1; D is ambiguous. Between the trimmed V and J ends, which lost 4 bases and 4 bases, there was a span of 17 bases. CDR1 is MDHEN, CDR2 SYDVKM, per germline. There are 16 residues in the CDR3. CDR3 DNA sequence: TGTGCCAGCAGTTACCCCGGTCTAGACGGGTACAATGAGCAGTTCTTC. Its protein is CASSYPGLDGYNEQFF.

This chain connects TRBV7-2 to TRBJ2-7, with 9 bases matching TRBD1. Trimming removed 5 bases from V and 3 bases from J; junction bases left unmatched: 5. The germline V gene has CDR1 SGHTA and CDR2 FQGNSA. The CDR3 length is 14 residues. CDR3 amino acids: CASSRSGQGYEQYF. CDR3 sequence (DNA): TGTGCCAGCAGCCGCTCGGGACAGGGCTACGAGCAGTACTTC.

Written as DNA, the CDR3 is TGTGCCAGCAGCATAACAGGGAGGGATGAAAAACTGTTTTTT. Translating gives CASSITGRDEKLFF. The J gene is TRBJ1-4, the V gene TRBV5-5, with D possibly TRBD1 on 6 matching bases. Germline-derived CDR1 and CDR2 are SGHKS and YYEKEE (reference sequence). Trimming took off 4 bases at V and 6 bases at J, with 13 bases between the two ends. The CDR3 runs to 14 residues.

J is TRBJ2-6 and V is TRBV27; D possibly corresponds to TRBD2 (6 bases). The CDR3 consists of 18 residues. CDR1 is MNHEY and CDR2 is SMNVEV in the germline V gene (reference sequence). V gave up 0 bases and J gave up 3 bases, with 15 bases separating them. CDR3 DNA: TGTGCCAGCAGTTTATCCCTACCTAGCGCGCTTGGGGCCAACGTCCTGACTTTC. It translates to CASSLSLPSALGANVLTF.

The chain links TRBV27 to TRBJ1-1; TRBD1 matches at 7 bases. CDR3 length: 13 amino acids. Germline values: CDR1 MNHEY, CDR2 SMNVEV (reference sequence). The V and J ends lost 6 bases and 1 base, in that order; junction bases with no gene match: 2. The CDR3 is CASRQGTNTEAFF. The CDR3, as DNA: TGTGCCAGCAGACAGGGGACGAACACTGAAGCTTTCTTT.

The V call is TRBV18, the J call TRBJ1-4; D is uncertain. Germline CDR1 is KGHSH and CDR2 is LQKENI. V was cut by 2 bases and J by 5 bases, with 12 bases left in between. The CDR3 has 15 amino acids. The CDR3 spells CASSPKVSWNEKLFF. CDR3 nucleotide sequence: TGTGCCAGCTCACCAAAGGTCAGCTGGAATGAAAAACTGTTTTTT.

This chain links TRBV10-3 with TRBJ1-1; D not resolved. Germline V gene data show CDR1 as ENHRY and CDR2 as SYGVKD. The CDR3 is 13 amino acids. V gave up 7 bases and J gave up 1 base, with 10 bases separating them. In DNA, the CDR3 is TGTGCCATCATCGAGGACCCGAACACTGAAGCTTTCTTT. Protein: CAIIEDPNTEAFF.

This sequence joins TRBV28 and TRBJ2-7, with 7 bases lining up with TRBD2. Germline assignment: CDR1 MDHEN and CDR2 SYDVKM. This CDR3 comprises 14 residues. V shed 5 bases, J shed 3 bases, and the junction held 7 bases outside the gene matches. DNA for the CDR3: TGTGCCAGCAGTGTGAGCGGGATCCACTACGAGCAGTACTTC. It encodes CASSVSGIHYEQYF.

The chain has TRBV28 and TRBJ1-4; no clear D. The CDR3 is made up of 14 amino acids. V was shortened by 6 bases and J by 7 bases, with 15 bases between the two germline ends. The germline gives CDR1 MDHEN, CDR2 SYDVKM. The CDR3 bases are TGTGCCAGCAGCCCCCACGAGAGGGTTGAAAAACTGTTTTTT. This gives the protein CASSPHERVEKLFF.

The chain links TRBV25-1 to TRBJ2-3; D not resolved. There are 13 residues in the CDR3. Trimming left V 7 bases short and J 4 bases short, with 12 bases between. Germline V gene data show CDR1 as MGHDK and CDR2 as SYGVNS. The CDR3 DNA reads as TGTGCCAGCACTGGACCCGCATCAGATACGCAGTATTTT. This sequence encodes CASTGPASDTQYF.